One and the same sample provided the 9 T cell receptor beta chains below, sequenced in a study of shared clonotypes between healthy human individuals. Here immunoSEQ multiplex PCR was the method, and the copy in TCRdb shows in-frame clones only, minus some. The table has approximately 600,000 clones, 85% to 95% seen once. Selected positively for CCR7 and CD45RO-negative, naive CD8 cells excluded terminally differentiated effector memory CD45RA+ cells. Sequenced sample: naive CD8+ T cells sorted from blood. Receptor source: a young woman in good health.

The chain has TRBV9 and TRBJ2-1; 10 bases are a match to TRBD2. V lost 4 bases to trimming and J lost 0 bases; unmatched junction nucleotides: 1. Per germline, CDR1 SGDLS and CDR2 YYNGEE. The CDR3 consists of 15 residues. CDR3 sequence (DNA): TGTGCCAGCAGCACTAGCGGGAACTCCTACAATGAGCAGTTCTTC. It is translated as CASSTSGNSYNEQFF.

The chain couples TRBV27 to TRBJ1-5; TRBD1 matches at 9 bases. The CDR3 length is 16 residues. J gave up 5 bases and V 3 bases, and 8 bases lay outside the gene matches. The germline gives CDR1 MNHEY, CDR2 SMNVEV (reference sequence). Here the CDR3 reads CASSLGPGTGHQPQHF. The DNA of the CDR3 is TGTGCCAGCAGTTTGGGCCCCGGGACAGGGCATCAGCCCCAGCATTTT.

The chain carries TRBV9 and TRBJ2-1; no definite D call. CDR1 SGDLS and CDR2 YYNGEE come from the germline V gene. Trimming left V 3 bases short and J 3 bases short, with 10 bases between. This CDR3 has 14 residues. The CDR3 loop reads CASSEGLFYNEQFF. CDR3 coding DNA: TGTGCCAGCAGCGAGGGCCTTTTCTACAATGAGCAGTTCTTC.

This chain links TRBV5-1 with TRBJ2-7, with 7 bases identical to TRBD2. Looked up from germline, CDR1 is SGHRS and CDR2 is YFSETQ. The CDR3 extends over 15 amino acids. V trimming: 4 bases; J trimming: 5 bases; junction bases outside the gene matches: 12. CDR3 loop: CASSVVWEGGDEQYF. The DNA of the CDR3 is TGCGCCAGCAGCGTTGTTTGGGAGGGTGGGGACGAGCAGTACTTC.

DNA for the CDR3: TGTGCCAGCAGCTTAGCGAGTCAGGGTTACGAGCAGTACTTC. It codes for CASSLASQGYEQYF. The rearrangement joins TRBV11-2 to TRBJ2-7; possibly TRBD1 for D (5 bases). V dropped 1 base and J dropped 4 bases, with 11 bases sitting between them. Germline assignment: CDR1 SGHAT and CDR2 FQNNGV. The length of the CDR3 is 14 residues.

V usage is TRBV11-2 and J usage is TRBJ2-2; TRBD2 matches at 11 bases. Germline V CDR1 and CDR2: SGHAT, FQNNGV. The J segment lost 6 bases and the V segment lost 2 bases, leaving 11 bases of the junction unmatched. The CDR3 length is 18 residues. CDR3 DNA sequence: TGTGCCAGCAGCTTAAGGCTAGCGGGAGGTCCCGAGGCCGGGGAGCTGTTTTTT. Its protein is CASSLRLAGGPEAGELFF.

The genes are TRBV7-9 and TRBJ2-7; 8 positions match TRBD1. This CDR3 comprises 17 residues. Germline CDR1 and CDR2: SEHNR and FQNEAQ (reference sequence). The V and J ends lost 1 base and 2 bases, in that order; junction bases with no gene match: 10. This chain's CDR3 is CASSLGRQGSFTYEQYF. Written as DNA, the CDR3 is TGTGCCAGCAGCTTAGGACGACAGGGGAGTTTCACCTACGAGCAGTACTTC.

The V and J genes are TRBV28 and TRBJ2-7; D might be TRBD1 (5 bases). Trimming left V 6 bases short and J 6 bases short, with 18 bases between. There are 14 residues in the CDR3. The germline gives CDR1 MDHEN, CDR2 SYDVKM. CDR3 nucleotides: TGTGCCAGCAGCAGTCAGGGTATGCGCGGCGAGCAGTACTTC. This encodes CASSSQGMRGEQYF.

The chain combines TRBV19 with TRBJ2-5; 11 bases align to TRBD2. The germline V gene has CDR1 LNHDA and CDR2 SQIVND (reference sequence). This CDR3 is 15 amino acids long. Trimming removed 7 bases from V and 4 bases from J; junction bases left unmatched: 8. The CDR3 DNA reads TGTGCCAGTACCTGGGGTAGCGGGAGGGGAGAGACCCAGTACTTC. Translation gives CASTWGSGRGETQYF.